These 6 T cell receptor beta chains were all obtained from the same sample, sequenced in a study of T cell responses to AZD1222 COVID-19 vaccine. Assay: immunoSEQ multiplex PCR; the TCRdb copy retains only in-frame clones and omits some. Here the sample spans roughly 58,000 clones, 89% being singletons. The sequenced sample was peripheral blood, obtained 28 days after the second AZD1222 dose. The receptors shown here come from an adult who received the AZD1222 COVID-19 vaccine.

The CDR3 region is CASSPEAYGTNTGELFF. The CDR3 region has the DNA TGTGCCAGCTCTCCAGAAGCCTACGGGACGAACACCGGGGAGCTGTTTTTT. The gene calls are TRBV18 and TRBJ2-2, with D maybe TRBD2 (5 bases). The length of the CDR3 is 17 residues. CDR1 KGHSH and CDR2 LQKENI come from the germline V gene. V lost 6 bases to trimming and J lost 0 bases, with 17 bases between them.

J is TRBJ2-7 and V is TRBV29-1, with 12 bases matching TRBD1. Per germline, CDR1 SQVTM and CDR2 ANQGSEA. J gave up 7 bases and V 6 bases, and 7 bases lay outside the gene matches. This CDR3 spans 13 amino acids. The CDR3 reads CSVLGQGAREQYF. As DNA, the CDR3 is TGCAGCGTATTGGGACAGGGGGCGCGAGAGCAGTACTTC.

The chain employs TRBV6-6 and TRBJ1-3; D gene ambiguous. The CDR3 is 15 residues long. Germline V gene sequence: CDR1 MNHNY, CDR2 SVGAGI (reference sequence). V was trimmed by 6 bases and J by 0 bases, leaving 12 bases between them. CDR3 residues: CASSETKSSGNTIYF. DNA of the CDR3: TGTGCCAGCAGCGAGACCAAAAGCTCTGGAAACACCATATATTTT.

The chain joins TRBV2 to TRBJ1-3, with D perhaps matching TRBD1 (5 bases). CDR1 is SNHLY, CDR2 FYNNEI, per germline. The CDR3 totals 13 residues. Trimming removed 1 base from V and 16 bases from J, with 17 bases in between. This chain's CDR3 is CASSEDEVRAHYF. The CDR3 DNA reads TGTGCCAGCAGTGAAGACGAGGTCAGGGCCCACTATTTT.

The rearrangement joins TRBV10-3 to TRBJ2-2, with a tentative D call TRBD1 (6 bases). The germline gives CDR1 ENHRY, CDR2 SYGVKD. This CDR3 has 10 amino acids. V was clipped by 8 bases and J by 9 bases, with 7 bases between them. The CDR3 spells CAIGDRELFF. The DNA for the CDR3 is TGTGCCATCGGGGACAGGGAGCTGTTTTTT.

This clone was found a few times. This chain connects TRBV6-5 to TRBJ1-1, with D possibly being TRBD1 (5 bases). V was shortened by 6 bases and J by 1 base, with 9 bases between the two germline ends. The CDR3 extends over 13 amino acids. Germline CDR1 is MNHEY and CDR2 is SVGAGI. CDR3 nucleotide sequence: TGTGCCAGCAGCACAGGAGAGAACACTGAAGCTTTCTTT. Translating gives CASSTGENTEAFF.